Given below is one TCR beta chain in context. The sample is drawn from a study of blood T cell repertoires in COVID-19. With 9 bases clipped from V and 4 bases from J, the junction kept 14 bases outside the gene matches. Germline CDR1 LNHDA, CDR2 SQIVND (reference sequence). The CDR3 covers 16 residues. Method: immunoSEQ multiplex PCR; TCRdb's copy keeps in-frame clones and lacks some. The table has nearly 95,000 clones, around 86% seen once. The sample was peripheral blood. The receptor's source is a woman aged 80 or over with acute or convalescent COVID-19. V gene TRBV19 combines with J gene TRBJ2-2; 7 bases are a match to TRBD1. In DNA, the CDR3 is TGTGCCAGCACTGGCACGGGACAGATCTTCACCGGGGAGCTGTTTTTT. It codes for CASTGTGQIFTGELFF. The complete variable domain, with remaining parts taken from reference TRBV19 and TRBJ2-2, reads DGGITQSPKYLFRKEGQNVTLSCEQNLNHDAMYWYRQDPGQGLRLIYYSQIVNDFQKGDIAEGYSVSREKKESFPLTVTSAQKNPTAFYLCASTGTGQIFTGELFFGEGSRLTVL.